This TCR beta chain emerged from a study of blood T cell repertoires in COVID-19. Study overall: Acute and convalescent COVID-19 specimens originated in the United States, Italy and Spain.

V shed 5 bases, J shed 8 bases, and the junction held 9 bases outside the gene matches. The germline V gene encodes CDR1 SGHNT and CDR2 YENEEA. This CDR3 spans 15 amino acids. Profiling relied on immunoSEQ multiplex PCR, and the TCRdb table lists in-frame clones only, not all of them. The repertoire consists of about 100,000 clones, with around 84% occurring once and the leading ten covering 1.5% to 2%. The receptor was derived from a woman aged 70-85 years with active or convalescent COVID-19. The V call is TRBV11-3, the J call TRBJ2-1, with TRBD2 matching 10 bases. Source material: peripheral blood. The CDR3: CASSATSGNDDEQFF. The CDR3 bases are TGTGCCAGCAGCGCAACTAGCGGGAACGACGATGAGCAGTTCTTC.